This T cell receptor beta chain was recorded in a study of CD8+ T cells in alopecia areata. Study background: Among treated patients, oral tofacitinib was administered at 5 to 10 mg twice daily.

cDNA prepared by RNA extraction and subsequent reverse transcription served as the template for sequencing. TCRdb's table, derived via immunoSEQ multiplex PCR, lists solely in-frame clones and lacks some. The repertoire consists of hundreds of thousands of clones, with roughly 57% occurring once and the leading ten covering approximately 0.5%. Overall study findings and caveats: Normal scalp showed lower clonality than lesional scalp, especially alopecia totalis/universalis.

This clone was seen once. What it binds is unknown. The ends were cut back, 2 bases at V and 0 bases at J, with 10 bases in the middle. CDR1 is SGHVS and CDR2 is FNYEAQ in the germline V gene. There are 15 residues in the CDR3. Samples from alopecia areata patients were lesional scalp punch biopsies and peripheral blood. Researchers picked out CD4+ and CD8+ T cells from PBMCs by sorting. This receptor was taken from a human donor with alopecia areata. The chain combines TRBV7-6 with TRBJ1-1; D possibly corresponds to TRBD1 (5 bases). Sequencing used CD4+ T cells sorted from blood, obtained at week 0. The chain's CDR3 is CASSLSLGVNTEAFF. The CDR3 nucleotides are TGTGCCAGCAGCTTATCGCTGGGGGTGAACACTGAAGCTTTCTTT.